This TCR beta chain comes out of a study of PD-1 blockade in mismatch repair-deficient tumors. In the study overall: All were previously treated, progressing patients with eleven to twelve mismatch repair-deficient cancer types.

Every patient had mismatch repair deficiency by PCR or immunohistochemistry. Germline CDR1 reads SGHVS; CDR2 reads FNYEAQ. The length of the CDR3 is 15 residues. Deletions cut 0 bases from V and 5 bases from J, with 11 bases between. This clone has only one observation. The table came from immunoSEQ multiplex PCR; TCRdb's copy has only in-frame clones and leaves some out. The sample shows under 150,000 clones, roughly 86% of them seen only once. This rearrangement joins TRBV7-6 to TRBJ2-1; D is undetermined. This TCR was recovered from an adult with mismatch repair-deficient cancer. This specimen consisted of peripheral blood, obtained almost 74 weeks after starting pembrolizumab. The CDR3 DNA reads TGTGCCAGCAGCTTAGCCGGGCGCGCGGACAATGAGCAGTTCTTC. It yields the protein CASSLAGRADNEQFF.